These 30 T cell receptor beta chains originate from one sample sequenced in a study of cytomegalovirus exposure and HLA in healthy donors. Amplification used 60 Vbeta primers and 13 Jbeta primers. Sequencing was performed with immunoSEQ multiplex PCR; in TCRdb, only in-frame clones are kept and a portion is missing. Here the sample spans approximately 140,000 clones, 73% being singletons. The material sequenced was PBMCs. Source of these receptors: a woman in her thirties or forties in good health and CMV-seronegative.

CDR3 sequence reads: CASSYGPGGLEFEQYV. DNA of the CDR3: TGTGCCAGCAGTTACGGTCCAGGCGGACTGGAGTTCGAGCAGTACGTC. The chain combines TRBV28 with TRBJ2-7, with D tentatively TRBD2 (5 bases). The CDR3 runs to 16 residues. The V end lost 4 bases, the J end lost 6 bases, and 22 bases lay between the germline ends. Germline-derived CDR1 and CDR2 are MDHEN and SYDVKM.

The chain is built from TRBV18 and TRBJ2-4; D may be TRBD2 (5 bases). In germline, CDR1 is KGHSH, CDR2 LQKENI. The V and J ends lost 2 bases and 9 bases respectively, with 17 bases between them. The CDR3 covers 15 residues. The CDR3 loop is CASSPSPGSESIQYF. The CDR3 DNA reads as TGTGCCAGCTCACCATCGCCGGGGTCGGAGAGCATTCAGTACTTC.

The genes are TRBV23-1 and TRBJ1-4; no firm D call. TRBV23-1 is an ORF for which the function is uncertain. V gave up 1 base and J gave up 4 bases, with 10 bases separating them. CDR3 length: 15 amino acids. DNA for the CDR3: TGCGCCAGCAGTCAATTTAGGAGTCTTAATGAAAAACTGTTTTTT. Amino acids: CASSQFRSLNEKLFF.

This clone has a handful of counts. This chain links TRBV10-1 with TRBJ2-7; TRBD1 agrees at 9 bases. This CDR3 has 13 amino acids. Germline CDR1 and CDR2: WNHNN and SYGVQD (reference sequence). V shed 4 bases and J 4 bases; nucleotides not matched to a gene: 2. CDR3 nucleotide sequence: TGCGCCAGCAGTGGTGACAGGGGGTACGAGCAGTACTTC. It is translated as CASSGDRGYEQYF.

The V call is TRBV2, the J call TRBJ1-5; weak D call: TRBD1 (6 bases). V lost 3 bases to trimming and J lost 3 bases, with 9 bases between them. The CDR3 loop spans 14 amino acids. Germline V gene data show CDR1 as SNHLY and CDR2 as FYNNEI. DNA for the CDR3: TGTGCCAGCAGTGAGGACAGAGCCAATCAGCCCCAGCATTTT. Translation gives CASSEDRANQPQHF.

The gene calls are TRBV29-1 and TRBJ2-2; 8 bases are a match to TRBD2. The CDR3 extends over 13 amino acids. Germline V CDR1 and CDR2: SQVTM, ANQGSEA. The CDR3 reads CSAGGGNTGELFF. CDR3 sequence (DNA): TGCAGTGCGGGGGGCGGTAATACCGGGGAGCTGTTTTTT.

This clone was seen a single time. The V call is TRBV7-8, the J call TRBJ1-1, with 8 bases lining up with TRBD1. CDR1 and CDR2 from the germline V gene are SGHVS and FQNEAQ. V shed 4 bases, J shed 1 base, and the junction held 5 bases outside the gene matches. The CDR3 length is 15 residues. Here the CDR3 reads CASSWGGTGNTEAFF. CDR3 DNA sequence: TGTGCCAGCAGCTGGGGGGGGACAGGGAACACTGAAGCTTTCTTT.

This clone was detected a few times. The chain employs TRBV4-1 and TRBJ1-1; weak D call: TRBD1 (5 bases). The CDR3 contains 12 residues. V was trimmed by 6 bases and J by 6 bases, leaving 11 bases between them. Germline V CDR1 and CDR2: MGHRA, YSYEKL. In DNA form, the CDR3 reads TGCGCCAGCAGGGAACCGGGGGCTGAAGCTTTCTTT. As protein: CASREPGAEAFF.

The CDR3 DNA is TGTGCCAGCAGCGTTGGGGGGAGAAACACCATATATTTT. Translating gives CASSVGGRNTIYF. The chain has TRBV9 and TRBJ1-3, with D possibly being TRBD1 (5 bases). Germline V gene sequence: CDR1 SGDLS, CDR2 YYNGEE. V was pared by 2 bases and J by 5 bases, with 8 bases between. The CDR3 covers 13 residues.

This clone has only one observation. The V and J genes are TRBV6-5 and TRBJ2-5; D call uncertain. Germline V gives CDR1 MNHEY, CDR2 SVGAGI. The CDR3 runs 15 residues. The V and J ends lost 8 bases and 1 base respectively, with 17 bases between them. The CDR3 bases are TGTGCCAGCTTGACTCGCCAACCGTTCCAAGAGACCCAGTACTTC. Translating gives CASLTRQPFQETQYF.

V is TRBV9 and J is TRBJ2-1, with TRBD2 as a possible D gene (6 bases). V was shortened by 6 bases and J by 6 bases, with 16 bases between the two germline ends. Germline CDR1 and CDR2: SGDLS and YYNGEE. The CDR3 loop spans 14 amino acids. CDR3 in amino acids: CASTPRESVNEQFF. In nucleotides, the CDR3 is TGTGCCAGCACCCCCCGGGAGAGTGTCAATGAGCAGTTCTTC.

This CDR3 is CASSLGQTWAQHF. The CDR3, as DNA: TGTGCCAGCAGCTTGGGACAGACGTGGGCCCAGCATTTT. The chain carries TRBV5-6 and TRBJ1-5, with D perhaps matching TRBD1 (5 bases). The CDR3 spans 13 residues. V lost 0 bases and J 11 bases, leaving 12 bases between the germline ends. Germline assignment: CDR1 SGHDT and CDR2 YYEEEE.

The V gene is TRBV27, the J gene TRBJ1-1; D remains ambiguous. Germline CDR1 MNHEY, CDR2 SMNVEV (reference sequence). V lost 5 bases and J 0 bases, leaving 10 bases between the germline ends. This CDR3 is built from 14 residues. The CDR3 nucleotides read TGTGCCAGCAGTAAGCACGCGATGAACACTGAAGCTTTCTTT. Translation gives CASSKHAMNTEAFF.

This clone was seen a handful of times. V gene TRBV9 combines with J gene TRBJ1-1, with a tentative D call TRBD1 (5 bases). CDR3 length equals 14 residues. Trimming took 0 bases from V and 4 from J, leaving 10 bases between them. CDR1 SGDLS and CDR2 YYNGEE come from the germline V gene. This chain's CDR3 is CASSVGQGGTEAFF. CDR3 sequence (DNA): TGTGCCAGCAGCGTAGGTCAGGGAGGCACTGAAGCTTTCTTT.

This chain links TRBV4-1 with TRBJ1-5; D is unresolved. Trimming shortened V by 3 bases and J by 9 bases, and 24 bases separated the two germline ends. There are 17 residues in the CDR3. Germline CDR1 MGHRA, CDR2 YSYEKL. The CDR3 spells CASSQVLSGFEEGPQHF. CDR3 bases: TGCGCCAGCAGCCAGGTCCTCTCGGGGTTTGAGGAAGGGCCCCAGCATTTT.

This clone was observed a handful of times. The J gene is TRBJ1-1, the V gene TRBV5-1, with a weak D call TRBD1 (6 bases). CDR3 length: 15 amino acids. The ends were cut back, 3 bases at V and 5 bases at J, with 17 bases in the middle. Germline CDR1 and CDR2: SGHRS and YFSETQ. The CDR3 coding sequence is TGCGCCAGCAGCTCCGGTAGGGGGGGGCTTACTGAAGCTTTCTTT. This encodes CASSSGRGGLTEAFF.

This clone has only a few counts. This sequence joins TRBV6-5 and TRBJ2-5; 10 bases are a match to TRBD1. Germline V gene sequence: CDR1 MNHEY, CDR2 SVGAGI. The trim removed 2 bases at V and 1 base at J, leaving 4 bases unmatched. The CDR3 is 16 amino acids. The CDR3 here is CASSYRTGGIQETQYF. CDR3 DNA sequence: TGTGCCAGCAGTTACCGGACAGGGGGTATCCAAGAGACCCAGTACTTC.

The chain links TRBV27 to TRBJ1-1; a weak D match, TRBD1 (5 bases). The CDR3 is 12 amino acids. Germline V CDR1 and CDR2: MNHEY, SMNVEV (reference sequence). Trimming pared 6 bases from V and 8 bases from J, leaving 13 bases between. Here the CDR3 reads CASSRTEGEAFF. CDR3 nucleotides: TGTGCCAGCAGCCGGACGGAGGGGGAAGCTTTCTTT.

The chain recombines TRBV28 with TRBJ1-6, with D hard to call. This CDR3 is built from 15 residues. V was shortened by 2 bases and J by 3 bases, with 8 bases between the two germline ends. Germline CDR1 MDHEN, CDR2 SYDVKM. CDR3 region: CASSLRTLYNSPLHF. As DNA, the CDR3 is TGTGCCAGCAGTTTAAGGACTCTCTATAATTCACCCCTCCACTTT.

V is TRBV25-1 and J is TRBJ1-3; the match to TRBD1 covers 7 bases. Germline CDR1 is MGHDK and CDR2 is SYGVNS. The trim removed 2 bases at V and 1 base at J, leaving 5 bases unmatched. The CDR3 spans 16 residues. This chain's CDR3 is CASSEASGGSGNTIYF. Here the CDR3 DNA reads TGTGCCAGCAGTGAAGCGTCAGGGGGGTCTGGAAACACCATATATTTT.

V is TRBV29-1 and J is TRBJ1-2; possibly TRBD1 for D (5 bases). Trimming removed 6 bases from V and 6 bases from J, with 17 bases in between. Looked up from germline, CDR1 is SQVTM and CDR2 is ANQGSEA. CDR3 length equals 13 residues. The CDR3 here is CSVEQGSPDGYTF. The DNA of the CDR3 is TGCAGCGTAGAGCAGGGCTCTCCTGATGGCTACACCTTC.

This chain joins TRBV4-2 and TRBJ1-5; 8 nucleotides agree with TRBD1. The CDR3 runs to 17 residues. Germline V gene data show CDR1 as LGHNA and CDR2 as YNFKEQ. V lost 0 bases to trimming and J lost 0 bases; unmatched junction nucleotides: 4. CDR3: CASSQDTGGYSNQPQHF. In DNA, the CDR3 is TGTGCCAGCAGCCAAGATACAGGGGGGTATAGCAATCAGCCCCAGCATTTT.

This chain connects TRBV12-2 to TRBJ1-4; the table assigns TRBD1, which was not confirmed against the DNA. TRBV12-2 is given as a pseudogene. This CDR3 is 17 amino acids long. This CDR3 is CASRIKTGGATNEKLFF. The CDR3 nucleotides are TGTGCAAGTCGCATCAAGACAGGGGGCGCGACTAATGAAAAACTGTTTTTT.

The CDR3 DNA sequence: TGTGCCAGCAGTGAAGGTGGGGGCAGGGGTCAGCCCCAGCATTTT. This encodes CASSEGGGRGQPQHF. The chain uses TRBV6-1 and TRBJ1-5; perhaps TRBD1 as D (6 bases). The germline V gene has CDR1 MNHNS and CDR2 SASEGT. Trimming removed 1 base from V and 6 bases from J, with 13 bases in between. The CDR3 length is 15 residues.

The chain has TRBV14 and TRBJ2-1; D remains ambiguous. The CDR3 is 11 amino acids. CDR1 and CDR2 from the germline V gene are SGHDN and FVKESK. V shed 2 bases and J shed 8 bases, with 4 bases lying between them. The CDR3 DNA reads TGTGCCAGCAGCCAATATCATGAGCAGTTCTTC. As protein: CASSQYHEQFF.

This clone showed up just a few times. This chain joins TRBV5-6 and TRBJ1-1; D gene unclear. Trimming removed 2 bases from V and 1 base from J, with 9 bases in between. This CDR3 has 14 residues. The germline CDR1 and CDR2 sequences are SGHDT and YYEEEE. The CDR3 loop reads CASSLAAKNTEAFF. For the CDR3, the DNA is TGTGCCAGCAGCTTAGCCGCGAAGAACACTGAAGCTTTCTTT.

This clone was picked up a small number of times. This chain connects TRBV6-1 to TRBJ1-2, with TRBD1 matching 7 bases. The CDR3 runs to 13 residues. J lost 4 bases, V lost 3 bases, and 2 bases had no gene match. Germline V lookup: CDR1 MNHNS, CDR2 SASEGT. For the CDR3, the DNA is TGTGCCAGCAGTGAGACAGGGTCCTATGGCTACACCTTC. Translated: CASSETGSYGYTF.

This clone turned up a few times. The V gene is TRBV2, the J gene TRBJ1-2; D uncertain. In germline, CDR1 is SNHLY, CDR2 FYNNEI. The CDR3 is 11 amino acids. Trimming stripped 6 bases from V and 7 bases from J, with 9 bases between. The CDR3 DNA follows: TGTGCCAGCAGATTTAGACTTGGCTACACCTTC. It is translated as CASRFRLGYTF.

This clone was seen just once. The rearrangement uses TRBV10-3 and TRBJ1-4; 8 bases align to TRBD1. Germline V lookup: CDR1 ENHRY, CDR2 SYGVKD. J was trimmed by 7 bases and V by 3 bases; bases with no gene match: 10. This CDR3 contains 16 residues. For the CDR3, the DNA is TGTGCCATCAGTGACCCGGGACAGGACAAGAGTGAAAAACTGTTTTTT. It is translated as CAISDPGQDKSEKLFF.

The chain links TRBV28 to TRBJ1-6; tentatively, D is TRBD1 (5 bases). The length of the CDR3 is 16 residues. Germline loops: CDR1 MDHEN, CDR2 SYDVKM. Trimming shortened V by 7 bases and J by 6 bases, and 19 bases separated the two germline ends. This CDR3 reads CASTSGGAGGNSPLHF. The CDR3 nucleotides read TGTGCCAGCACCTCCGGGGGAGCGGGGGGTAATTCACCCCTCCACTTT. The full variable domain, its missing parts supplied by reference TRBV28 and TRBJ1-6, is DVKVTQSSRYLVKRTGEKVFLECVQDMDHENMFWYRQDPGLGLRLIYFSYDVKMKEKGDIPEGYSVSREKKERFSLILESASTNQTSMYLCASTSGGAGGNSPLHFGNGTRLTVT.